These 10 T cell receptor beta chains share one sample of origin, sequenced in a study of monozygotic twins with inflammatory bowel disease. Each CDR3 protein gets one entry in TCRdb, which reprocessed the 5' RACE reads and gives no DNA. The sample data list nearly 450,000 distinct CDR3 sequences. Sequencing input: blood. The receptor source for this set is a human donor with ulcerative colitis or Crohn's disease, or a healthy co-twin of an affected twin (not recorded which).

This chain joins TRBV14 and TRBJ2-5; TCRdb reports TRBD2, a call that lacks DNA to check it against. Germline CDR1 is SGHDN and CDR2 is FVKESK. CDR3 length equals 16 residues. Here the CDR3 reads CASSRGAGVIQETQYF.

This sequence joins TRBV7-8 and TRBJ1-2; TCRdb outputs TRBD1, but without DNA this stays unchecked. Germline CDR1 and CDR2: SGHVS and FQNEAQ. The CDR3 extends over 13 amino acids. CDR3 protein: CASSPYRGNGYTF.

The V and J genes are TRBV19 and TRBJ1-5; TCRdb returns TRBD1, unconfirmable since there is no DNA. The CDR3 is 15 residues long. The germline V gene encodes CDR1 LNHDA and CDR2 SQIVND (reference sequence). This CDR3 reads CASSPIAGSSQPQHF. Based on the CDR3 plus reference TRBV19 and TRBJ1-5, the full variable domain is DGGITQSPKYLFRKEGQNVTLSCEQNLNHDAMYWYRQDPGQGLRLIYYSQIVNDFQKGDIAEGYSVSREKKESFPLTVTSAQKNPTAFYLCASSPIAGSSQPQHFGDGTRLSIL.

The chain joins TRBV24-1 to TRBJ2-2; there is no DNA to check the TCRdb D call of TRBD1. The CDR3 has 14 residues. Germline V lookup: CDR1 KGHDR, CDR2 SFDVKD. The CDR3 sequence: CATSDQGRTGELFF.

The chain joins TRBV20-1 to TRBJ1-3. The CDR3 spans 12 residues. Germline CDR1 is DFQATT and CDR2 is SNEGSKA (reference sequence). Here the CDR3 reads CSASFAPNTIYF.

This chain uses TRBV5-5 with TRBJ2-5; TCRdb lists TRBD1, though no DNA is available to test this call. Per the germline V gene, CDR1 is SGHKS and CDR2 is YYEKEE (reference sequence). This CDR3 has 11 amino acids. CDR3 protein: CASRNPGTQYF.

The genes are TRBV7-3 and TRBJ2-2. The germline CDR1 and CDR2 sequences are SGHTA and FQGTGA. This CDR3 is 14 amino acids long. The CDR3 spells CASSLKRNTGELFF.

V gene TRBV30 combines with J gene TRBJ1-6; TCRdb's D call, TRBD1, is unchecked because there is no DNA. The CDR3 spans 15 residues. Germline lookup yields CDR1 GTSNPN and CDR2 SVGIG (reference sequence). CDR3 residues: CACREVPRGKSPLHF.

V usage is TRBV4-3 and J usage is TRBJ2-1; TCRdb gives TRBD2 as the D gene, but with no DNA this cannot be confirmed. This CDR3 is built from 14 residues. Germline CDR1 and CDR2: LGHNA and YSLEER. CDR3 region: CASSQGGSGGEQFF.

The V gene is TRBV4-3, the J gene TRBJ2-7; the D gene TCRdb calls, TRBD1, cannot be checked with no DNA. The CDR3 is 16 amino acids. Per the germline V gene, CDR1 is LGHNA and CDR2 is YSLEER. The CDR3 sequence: CASSQDTGGLAYEQYF.